This is a list of T cell receptor beta chains from one sample in a study of human T cells and chemical hapten exposure. One entry per CDR3 protein results from TCRdb running MiXCR on the RACE reads. In the table there are approximately 97,000 distinct CDR3 sequences, 27% of which are singletons. The sequenced sample was whole blood, obtained in connection with sensitization to the hapten diphenylcyclopropenone (DPC). Source of these receptors: a middle-aged man with alopecia areata. Some clones in this sample may be carry-over from other donors' samples. CDR3s include the opening cysteine and the closing phenylalanine or tryptophan. Each record gives: D gene, CDR3 length, J gene, V gene, clone size, CDR3 DNA, CDR3 protein. A D gene is named only where the DNA matches it firmly. Rows give clone size only sometimes, using once, few, many, or a class for an expanded clone.

NA	15	TRBJ1-1	TRBV28	few	TGTGCCAGCACCAAATCGACGGTCAGGAACACTGAAGCTTTCTTT	CASTKSTVRNTEAFF
NA	12	TRBJ1-1	TRBV18	few	TGTGCCAGCTCACCACCCGGTCGGGAAGCTTTCTTT	CASSPPGREAFF
TRBD2	19	TRBJ2-3	TRBV7-8	few	TGTGCCAGCAGCTTACCTCGACAGGTCCTAGCGGGAGAGGCAGATACGCAGTATTTT	CASSLPRQVLAGEADTQYF
TRBD2	15	TRBJ2-7	TRBV6-6	few	TGTGCCAGCAGTTACTCTGGCGGGAGTTCGGACGAGCAGTACTTC	CASSYSGGSSDEQYF
NA	17	TRBJ2-7	TRBV9	few	TGTGCCAGCAGCGAGGGGGACGGGCTAGCGGCTAGCTACGAGCAGTACTTC	CASSEGDGLAASYEQYF
TRBD1	12	TRBJ1-2	TRBV2	few	TGTGCCAGCAGTTTTGACAGGGCCGGCTACACCTTC	CASSFDRAGYTF
NA	18	TRBJ1-4	TRBV2	once	TGTGCCAGCAGTGGGGGTTTACAGGGAAGAGAGCCTAATGAAAAACTGTTTTTT	CASSGGLQGREPNEKLFF
NA	12	TRBJ2-2	TRBV7-9	few	TGTGCCAGCAGCTTACTTGGCGGGGAGCTGTTTTTT	CASSLLGGELFF
NA	15	TRBJ2-3	TRBV6-2/TRBV6-3	NA	TGTGCCAGCAGTTACTCAGTGGACAGTTCAGATACGCAGTATTTT	CASSYSVDSSDTQYF
NA	17	TRBJ1-1	TRBV18	medium-sized	TGTGCCAGCTCACCCTTACCCGGACCCAACAGGAACACTGAAGCTTTCTTT	CASSPLPGPNRNTEAFF
NA	14	TRBJ2-7	TRBV2	NA	TGTGCCGGGGGGCGGAGTGCAGTTTCCTACGAGCAGTACTTC	CAGGRSAVSYEQYF
TRBD2	14	TRBJ2-1	TRBV20-1	NA	TGCAGTGCTAGAGTTCGGGGACTAGGAAATGAGCAGTTCTTC	CSARVRGLGNEQFF
TRBD1	14	TRBJ2-1	TRBV7-3	NA	TGTGCCAGCAGCCAAGGGGGCGGGTACAATGAGCAGTTCTTC	CASSQGGGYNEQFF
NA	13	TRBJ2-7	TRBV18	many	TGTGCCAGCTCACCAGGTACTTCCTACGAGCAGTACTTC	CASSPGTSYEQYF
TRBD1	16	TRBJ1-2	TRBV20-1	NA	TGCAGTGCTGAAGGACAGGGGGGGCCCACGGACTATGGCTACACCTTC	CSAEGQGGPTDYGYTF
NA	15	TRBJ2-3	TRBV21-1	NA	TGTGCCAGCATTTCGGGCCACCTGTCCCCAGATACGCAGTATTTT	CASISGHLSPDTQYF
NA	14	TRBJ1-1	TRBV7-6	NA	TGTGCCAGCAGCCCGGGGGGTGGTCGAAGTGAAGCTTTCTTT	CASSPGGGRSEAFF
NA	12	TRBJ1-1	TRBV7-9	NA	TGTGCCAGCAGCCAATACCTCTCTGTCGCTTTCTTT	CASSQYLSVAFF
TRBD2	15	TRBJ2-1	TRBV27	few	TGTGCCAGCAGTCCCGTGCGGGAGAGAATAAATGAGCAGTTCTTC	CASSPVRERINEQFF
NA	16	TRBJ2-1	TRBV30	NA	TGTGCCTGGATGGGTTTGGGTTCCGTTTTCCCTGCGGAGCAGTTCTTC	CAWMGLGSVFPAEQFF
TRBD1	14	TRBJ1-5	TRBV6-5	few	TGTGCCAGCAGAGGGACAGGGAGCAATCAGCCCCAGCATTTT	CASRGTGSNQPQHF
TRBD1	15	TRBJ2-1	TRBV12-3/TRBV12-4	few	TGTGCCAGCACCAAGGGACAGGGTGCTTACGATGAGCAGTTCTTC	CASTKGQGAYDEQFF
NA	13	TRBJ2-7	TRBV20-1	few	TGCAGTGCTAGAGACGGGACATCCTACGAGCAGTACTTC	CSARDGTSYEQYF
NA	14	TRBJ2-1	TRBV7-2	NA	TGTGCCAGCAGCTTAGCGTCGGCAGGCAATGAGCAGTTCTTC	CASSLASAGNEQFF
NA	15	TRBJ2-3	TRBV5-1	few	TGCGCCAGCAGCTTGGCCAGACCAAGCACAGATACGCAGTATTTT	CASSLARPSTDTQYF
TRBD1	15	TRBJ1-4	TRBV4-1	few	TGCGCCAGCAGCCAAAGACAGGGGGGGAATGAAAAACTGTTTTTT	CASSQRQGGNEKLFF
NA	13	TRBJ1-1	TRBV9	few	TGTGCCAGCAGCGTTAGGGAACACACTGAAGCTTTCTTT	CASSVREHTEAFF
NA	14	TRBJ2-5	TRBV3-1	NA	TGTGCCAGCAGCCAAAGACATTTCGAAGAGACCCAGTACTTC	CASSQRHFEETQYF
NA	11	TRBJ2-1	TRBV7-2	NA	TGTGCCAGCAGCGAGAGGGGTGAGCAGTTCTTC	CASSERGEQFF
NA	13	TRBJ2-5	TRBV19	NA	TGTGCCAGTAGTCCGGGCAGTCGGGAGACCCAGTACTTC	CASSPGSRETQYF
NA	13	TRBJ2-7	TRBV5-6	few	TGTGCCAGCAGCTCGCCCGAAAGTGACGAGCAGTACTTC	CASSSPESDEQYF
NA	16	TRBJ2-4	TRBV18	few	TGTGCCAGCTCACCCCTCGCTGACACCTTGACAAACATTCAGTACTTC	CASSPLADTLTNIQYF
NA	14	TRBJ2-5	TRBV7-2	NA	TGTGCCAGCAACCCTCCGAAGGCCCAAGAGACCCAGTACTTC	CASNPPKAQETQYF
NA	13	TRBJ1-4	TRBV12-3/TRBV12-4	NA	TGTGCCAGCAGTTTAAGCGGGAGTGAAAAACTGTTTTTT	CASSLSGSEKLFF
TRBD2	16	TRBJ2-7	TRBV29-1	NA	TGCAGCGTTGAGGGGACTAGCGGGTCGAGCTCCTACGAGCAGTACTTC	CSVEGTSGSSSYEQYF
TRBD2	15	TRBJ2-7	TRBV11-2	NA	TGTGCCAGCAGCCCCGGGACTAGCGTTTCCTACGAGCAGTACTTC	CASSPGTSVSYEQYF
NA	16	TRBJ2-1	TRBV29-1	few	TGCAGCGTTGATCGGGTAGGGGGAATCTCCTACAATGAGCAGTTCTTC	CSVDRVGGISYNEQFF
NA	14	TRBJ2-1	TRBV12-3/TRBV12-4	many	TGTGCCAGCAGTTGGGGAAGCTCCTACAATGAGCAGTTCTTC	CASSWGSSYNEQFF
NA	18	TRBJ1-2	TRBV4-2	NA	TGTGCCAGCAGCCAAGAGGACAGTCATGTCTTTAGTGGCTATGGCTACACCTTC	CASSQEDSHVFSGYGYTF
TRBD2	17	TRBJ2-2	TRBV6-2/TRBV6-3	few	TGTGCCAGCAGTTACGGTCGTAGCGGGAGGAACACCGGGGAGCTGTTTTTT	CASSYGRSGRNTGELFF
NA	15	TRBJ2-7	TRBV6-2/TRBV6-3	few	TGTGCCAGCAGCTCCGGCCGACTAGGTTCCTACGAGCAGTACTTC	CASSSGRLGSYEQYF
NA	15	TRBJ2-1	TRBV5-1	few	TGCGCCAGCAGCTTGGGCTCCCAGTCCTACAATGAGCAGTTCTTC	CASSLGSQSYNEQFF
NA	16	TRBJ2-3	TRBV20-1	NA	TGCAGTGCTAGGGGCCGTCGGGGGGCTGTGGACGATACGCAGTATTTT	CSARGRRGAVDDTQYF
NA	14	TRBJ2-3	TRBV28	few	TGTGCCAGCAGTTCGGACTCCTCCACAGATACGCAGTATTTT	CASSSDSSTDTQYF
NA	16	TRBJ1-5	TRBV20-1	few	TGCAGTGCTAGATTACTTGCCGGGGGGGGCAATCAGCCCCAGCATTTT	CSARLLAGGGNQPQHF
TRBD1	18	TRBJ2-6	TRBV28	NA	TGTGCCAGCAGCTTACAGGGGCTTATGGTCGGTGGGGCCAACGTCCTGACTTTC	CASSLQGLMVGGANVLTF
TRBD1	18	TRBJ2-2	TRBV28	NA	TGTGCCAGCGGGAATTGGGCGGAGACAGGGGCGAACACCGGGGAGCTGTTTTTT	CASGNWAETGANTGELFF
NA	13	TRBJ1-1	TRBV20-1	NA	TGCAGTGCTCGAGGGGTTGTTAATACTGAAGCTTTCTTT	CSARGVVNTEAFF
NA	15	TRBJ2-5	TRBV5-1	few	TGCGCCAGCAGCCGGTCGGAGGGGTGGCAAGAGACCCAGTACTTC	CASSRSEGWQETQYF
TRBD2	15	TRBJ2-1	TRBV28	few	TGTGCCAGCAGCCCGGGACTAGCGGGAGGCAATGAGCAGTTCTTC	CASSPGLAGGNEQFF
NA	16	TRBJ2-5	TRBV5-5	few	TGTGCCAGCAGCTTGTGGGCTAGTGGATTGGTGGAGACCCAGTACTTC	CASSLWASGLVETQYF
TRBD2	15	TRBJ2-1	TRBV6-1	NA	TGTGCCAGCAGTCTGAATAGCGGGAGGGTTAATGAGCAGTTCTTC	CASSLNSGRVNEQFF
NA	14	TRBJ2-7	TRBV5-1	few	TGCGCCAGCAGGGAAGGACCGAGCTCCTACGAGCAGTACTTC	CASREGPSSYEQYF
NA	13	TRBJ1-1	TRBV7-9	few	TGTGCCAGCAGCCTAGAGTTGACGGTTGAAGCTTTCTTT	CASSLELTVEAFF
TRBD1	14	TRBJ2-3	TRBV5-4	NA	TGTGCCAGCAGCCTAAGACAGGGGGCAGATACGCAGTATTTT	CASSLRQGADTQYF
NA	15	TRBJ2-1	TRBV28	NA	TGTGCCAGCAGTCTTCTCCCGAGCTCCTACAATGAGCAGTTCTTC	CASSLLPSSYNEQFF
NA	14	TRBJ2-5	TRBV5-1	few	TGCGCCAGCAGCTTCGCCGGGGGTGAAGAGACCCAGTACTTC	CASSFAGGEETQYF
TRBD1	18	TRBJ1-4	TRBV20-1	NA	TGCAGTGCTAGAGGTATTGCCCGGACAGGTCCAACTAATGAAAAACTGTTTTTT	CSARGIARTGPTNEKLFF